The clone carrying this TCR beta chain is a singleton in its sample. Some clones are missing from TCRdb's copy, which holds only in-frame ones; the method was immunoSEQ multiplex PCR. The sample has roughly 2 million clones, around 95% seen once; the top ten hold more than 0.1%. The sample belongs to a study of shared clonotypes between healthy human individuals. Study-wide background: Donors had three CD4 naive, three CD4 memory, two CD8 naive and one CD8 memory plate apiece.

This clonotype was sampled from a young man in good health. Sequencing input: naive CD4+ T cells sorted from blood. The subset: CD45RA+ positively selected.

CDR3 loop: CASSPAGSVVGPSGNTIYF. The CDR3 coding sequence is TGTGCCAGCTCACCTGCCGGGTCAGTGGTGGGGCCCTCTGGAAACACCATATATTTT. This chain connects TRBV18 to TRBJ1-3; D may be TRBD1 (5 bases). Trimming removed 3 bases from V and 0 bases from J, with 21 bases in between. CDR3 length: 19 residues. Germline loops: CDR1 KGHSH, CDR2 LQKENI.